The rows below give T cell receptor beta chains drawn from one sample of a study of Ad26.COV2.S vaccination and SARS-CoV-2 variants. Repertoires were generated with immunoSEQ multiplex PCR, while TCRdb's copy carries only in-frame clones and drops some. Of 350,000 to 500,000 clones in the sample, around 90% are singletons; the top ten hold approximately 4.3%. The starting material was peripheral blood, obtained in a trial of Ad26.COV2.S vaccine versus placebo. Receptors originate from a person between 18 and 59 years old who received the Ad26.COV2.S COVID-19 vaccine or a placebo. CDR3s leave out the opening cysteine and the closing phenylalanine or tryptophan. The order of the fields is J gene, V gene, CDR3 protein.

>TRBJ1-2|TRBV6-6
ASADSSYGYT
>TRBJ2-1|TRBV11-2
ASSLAGESYNEQF
>TRBJ2-7|TRBV7-2
ASSLGMEDPYEQY
>TRBJ1-4|TRBV2
ASSIPANEKLF
>TRBJ2-1|TRBV29-1
SVRRTIDSEQF
>TRBJ2-7|TRBV28
ASRSSGSHEQY
>TRBJ2-5|TRBV7-2
ASRVPGQWGQY
>TRBJ2-1|TRBV5-4
ASSFTGAPYNEQF
>TRBJ1-1|TRBV12-3/TRBV12-4
ASSFGTVEAF
>TRBJ2-2|TRBV7-2
ASSLTYTGELF
>TRBJ1-3|TRBV5-1
ASSLTLQESSGNTIY
>TRBJ2-7|TRBV4-1
ASSQVGGADSYEQY
>TRBJ1-6|TRBV2
ASIPDSSYNSPLH
>TRBJ2-5|TRBV3-1/TRBV3-2
ASSLGLQETQY
>TRBJ1-4|TRBV6-1
ASSALMPGAGNEKLF
>TRBJ2-3|TRBV9
ASSGGASRADTQY
>TRBJ1-1|TRBV5-4
ASSLQEMDTEAF
>TRBJ1-2|TRBV19
ASSPPPSWGRDYGYT
>TRBJ1-4|TRBV5-4
ASSPDRDEKLF
>TRBJ2-1|TRBV11-3
ASSRTSGYNEQF
>TRBJ1-2|TRBV24-1
ATTAGDGYGYT
>TRBJ2-2|TRBV2
ASSTKTTTGELF
>TRBJ2-5|TRBV6-2/TRBV6-3
ASSDHRTSRYQETQY
>TRBJ2-7|TRBV18
ASSLKDRVEQY
>TRBJ2-3|TRBV6-1
ASSERVRAVSTDTQY
>TRBJ2-7|TRBV7-6
ASSQGDFFSYEQY
>TRBJ2-3|TRBV7-3
ASSLRGLDRVGRGTDTQY
>TRBJ1-1|TRBV6-5
ATMTQAGMNTEAF
>TRBJ2-1|TRBV9
ASSVGSYNEQF
>TRBJ2-6|TRBV18
ASSPNSGANVLT
>TRBJ2-3|TRBV15
ATSRSEGLAGWLGGTDTQY
>TRBJ1-4|TRBV28
ASSLRTEKLF
>TRBJ1-4|TRBV7-3
ASSLTTGPNEKLF
>TRBJ2-2|TRBV11-2
ASSSRAGQGIPNTGELF
>TRBJ2-7|TRBV9
ASSVDPAYEQY
>TRBJ2-3|TRBV27
ASSPPTSGKDTQY